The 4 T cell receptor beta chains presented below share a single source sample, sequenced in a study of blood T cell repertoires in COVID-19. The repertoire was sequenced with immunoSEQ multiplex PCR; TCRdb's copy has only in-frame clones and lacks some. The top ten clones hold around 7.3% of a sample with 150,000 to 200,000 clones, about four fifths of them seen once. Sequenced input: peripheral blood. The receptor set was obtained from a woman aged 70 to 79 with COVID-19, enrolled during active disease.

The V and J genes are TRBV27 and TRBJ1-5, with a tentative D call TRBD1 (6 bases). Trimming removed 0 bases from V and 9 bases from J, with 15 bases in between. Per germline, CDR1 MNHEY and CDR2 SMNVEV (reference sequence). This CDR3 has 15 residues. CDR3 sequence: CASSLSGKGVMPQHF. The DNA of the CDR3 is TGTGCCAGCAGTTTATCGGGCAAGGGGGTGATGCCCCAGCATTTT.

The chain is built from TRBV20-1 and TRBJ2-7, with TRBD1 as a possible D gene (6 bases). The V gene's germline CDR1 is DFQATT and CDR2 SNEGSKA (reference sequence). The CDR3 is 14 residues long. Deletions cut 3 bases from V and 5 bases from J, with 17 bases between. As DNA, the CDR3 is TGCAGTGCTAGTAATCTGGGGGCGGCCCACGAGCAGTACTTC. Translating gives CSASNLGAAHEQYF.

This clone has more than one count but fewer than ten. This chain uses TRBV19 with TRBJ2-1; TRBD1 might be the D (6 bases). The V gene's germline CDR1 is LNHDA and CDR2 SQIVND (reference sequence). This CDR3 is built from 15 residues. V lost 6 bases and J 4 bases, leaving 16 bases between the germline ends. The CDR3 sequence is CASRGSGTRYNEQFF. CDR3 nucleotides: TGTGCCAGTAGGGGTTCCGGGACAAGATACAATGAGCAGTTCTTC.

The CDR3 loop is CASSQMGQAGAFF. CDR3 DNA: TGTGCCAGCAGCCAGATGGGACAGGCGGGAGCTTTCTTT. The chain is built from TRBV5-4 and TRBJ1-1; the match to TRBD1 covers 8 bases. CDR3 length: 13 residues. The trim removed 4 bases at V and 10 bases at J, leaving 9 bases unmatched. The V gene's germline CDR1 is SGHNT and CDR2 YYREEE (reference sequence).